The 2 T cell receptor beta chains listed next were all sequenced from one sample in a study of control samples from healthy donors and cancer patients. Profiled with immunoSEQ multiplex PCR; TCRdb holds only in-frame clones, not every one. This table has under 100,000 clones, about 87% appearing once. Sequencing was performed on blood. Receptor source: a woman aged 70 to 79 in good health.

As DNA, the CDR3 is TGTGCCAGCAGACGTGCCGGGACAGCCCTAAACACTGAAGCTTTCTTT. Amino acids: CASRRAGTALNTEAFF. This chain connects TRBV27 to TRBJ1-1; 7 bases agree with TRBD1. The length of the CDR3 is 16 residues. V lost 6 bases to trimming and J lost 2 bases; unmatched junction nucleotides: 12. Per germline, CDR1 MNHEY and CDR2 SMNVEV (reference sequence).

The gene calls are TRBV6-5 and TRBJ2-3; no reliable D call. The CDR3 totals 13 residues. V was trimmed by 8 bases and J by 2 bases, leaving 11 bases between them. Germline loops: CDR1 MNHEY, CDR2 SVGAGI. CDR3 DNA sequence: TGTGCCAGCGGCAGGCTGCCCACAGATACGCAGTATTTT. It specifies CASGRLPTDTQYF.